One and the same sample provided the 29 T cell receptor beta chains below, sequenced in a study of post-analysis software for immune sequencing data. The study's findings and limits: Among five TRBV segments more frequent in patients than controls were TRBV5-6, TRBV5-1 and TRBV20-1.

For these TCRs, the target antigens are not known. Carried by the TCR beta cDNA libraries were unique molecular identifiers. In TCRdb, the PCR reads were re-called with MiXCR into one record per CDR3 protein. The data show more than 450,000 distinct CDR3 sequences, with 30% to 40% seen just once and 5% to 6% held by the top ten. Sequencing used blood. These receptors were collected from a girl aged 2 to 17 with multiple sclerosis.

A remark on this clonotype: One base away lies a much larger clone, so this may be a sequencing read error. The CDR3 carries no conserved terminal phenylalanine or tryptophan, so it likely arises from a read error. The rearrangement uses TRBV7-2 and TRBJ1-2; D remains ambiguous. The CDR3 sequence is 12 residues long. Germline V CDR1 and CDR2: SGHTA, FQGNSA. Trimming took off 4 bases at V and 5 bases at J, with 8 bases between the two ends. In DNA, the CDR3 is TGTGCCAGCAGCTCCGCGGGATATGGCTACACCTGC. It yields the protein CASSSAGYGYTC.

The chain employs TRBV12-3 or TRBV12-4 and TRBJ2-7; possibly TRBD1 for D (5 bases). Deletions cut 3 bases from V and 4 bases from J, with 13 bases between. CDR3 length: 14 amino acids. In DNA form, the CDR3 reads TGTGCCAGCAGTTTGGTGGCAGGGCTTTACGAGCAGTACTTC. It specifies CASSLVAGLYEQYF.

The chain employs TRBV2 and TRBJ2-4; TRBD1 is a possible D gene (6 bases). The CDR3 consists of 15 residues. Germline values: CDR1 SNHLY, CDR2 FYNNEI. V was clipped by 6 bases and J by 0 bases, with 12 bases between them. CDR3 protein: CASRVDRLAKNIQYF. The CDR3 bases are TGTGCCAGCAGGGTGGACAGACTAGCCAAAAACATTCAGTACTTC.

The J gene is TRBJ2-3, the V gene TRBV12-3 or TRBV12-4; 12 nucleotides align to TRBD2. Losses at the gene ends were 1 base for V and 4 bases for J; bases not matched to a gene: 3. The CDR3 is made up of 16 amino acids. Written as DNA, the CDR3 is TGTGCCAGCAGTTTAGTAACTAGCGGGGGGCCAGATACGCAGTATTTT. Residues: CASSLVTSGGPDTQYF.

DNA of the CDR3: TGTGCCAGCAGTGCGACAGTCTACTCCTACGAGCAGTACTTC. It is translated as CASSATVYSYEQYF. The V gene is TRBV25-1, the J gene TRBJ2-5, with D maybe TRBD1 (5 bases). The J call may be in error: the DNA end matches TRBJ2-7 better. Looked up from germline, CDR1 is MGHDK and CDR2 is SYGVNS. The CDR3 has 14 residues.

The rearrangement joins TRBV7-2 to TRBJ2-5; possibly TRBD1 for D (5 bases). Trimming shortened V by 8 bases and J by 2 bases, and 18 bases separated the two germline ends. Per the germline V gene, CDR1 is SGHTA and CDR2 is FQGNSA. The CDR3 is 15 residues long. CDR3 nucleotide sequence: TGTGCCAGCTCACCCATGCAGGGCTTTCAAGAGACCCAGTACTTC. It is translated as CASSPMQGFQETQYF. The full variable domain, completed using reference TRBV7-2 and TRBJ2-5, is GAGVSQSPSNKVTEKGKDVELRCDPISGHTALYWYRQSLGQGLEFLIYFQGNSAPDKSGLPSDRFSAERTGGSVSTLTIQRTQQEDSAVYLCASSPMQGFQETQYFGPGTRLLVL.

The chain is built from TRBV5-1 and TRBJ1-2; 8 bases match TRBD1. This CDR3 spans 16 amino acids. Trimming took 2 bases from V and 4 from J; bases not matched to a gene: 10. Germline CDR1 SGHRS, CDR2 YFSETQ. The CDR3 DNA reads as TGCGCCAGCAGCTTACAAGGACAGGGTCTGCGCTATGGCTACACCTTC. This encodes CASSLQGQGLRYGYTF.

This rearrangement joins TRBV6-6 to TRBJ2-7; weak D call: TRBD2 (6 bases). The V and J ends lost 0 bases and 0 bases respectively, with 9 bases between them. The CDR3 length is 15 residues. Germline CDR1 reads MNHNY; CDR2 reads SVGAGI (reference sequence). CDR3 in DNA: TGTGCCAGCAGTTACTCCTCCGGGGGCTCCTACGAGCAGTACTTC. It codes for CASSYSSGGSYEQYF.

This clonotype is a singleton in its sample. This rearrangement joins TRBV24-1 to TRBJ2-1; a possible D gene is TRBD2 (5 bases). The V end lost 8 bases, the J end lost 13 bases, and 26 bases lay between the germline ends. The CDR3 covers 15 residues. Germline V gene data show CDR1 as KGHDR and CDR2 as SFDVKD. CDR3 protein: CATNMRGYLQETQFF. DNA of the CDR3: TGTGCCACCAATATGAGAGGGTACCTACAAGAGACCCAGTTCTTC.

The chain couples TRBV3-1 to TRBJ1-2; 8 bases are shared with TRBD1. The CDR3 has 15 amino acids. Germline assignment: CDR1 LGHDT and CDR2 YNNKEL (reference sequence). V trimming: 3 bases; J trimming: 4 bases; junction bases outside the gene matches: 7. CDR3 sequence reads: CASSQRDRPLYGYTF. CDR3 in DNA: TGTGCCAGCAGCCAGAGGGACAGGCCCCTCTATGGCTACACCTTC.

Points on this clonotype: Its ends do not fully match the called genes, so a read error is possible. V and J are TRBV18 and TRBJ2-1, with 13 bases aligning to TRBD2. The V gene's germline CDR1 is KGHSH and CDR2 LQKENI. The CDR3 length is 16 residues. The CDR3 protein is CAGSPRTSGGGDEQFF. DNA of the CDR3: TGTGCCGGCTCACCGCGGACTAGCGGGGGTGGGGATGAGCAGTTCTTC.

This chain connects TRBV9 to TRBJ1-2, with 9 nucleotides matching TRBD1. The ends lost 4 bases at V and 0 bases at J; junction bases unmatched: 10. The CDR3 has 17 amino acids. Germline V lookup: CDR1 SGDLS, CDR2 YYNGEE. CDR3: CASSPTGTGLTNYGYTF. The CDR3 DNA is TGTGCCAGCAGCCCGACAGGGACAGGGCTAACTAACTATGGCTACACCTTC.

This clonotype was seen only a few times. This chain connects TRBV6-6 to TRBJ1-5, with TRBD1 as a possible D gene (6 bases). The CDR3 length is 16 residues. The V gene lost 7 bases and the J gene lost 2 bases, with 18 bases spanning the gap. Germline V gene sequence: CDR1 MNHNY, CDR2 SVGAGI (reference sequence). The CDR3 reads CASTDMGAGGNQPQHF. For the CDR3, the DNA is TGTGCCAGCACCGACATGGGGGCGGGAGGCAATCAGCCCCAGCATTTT.

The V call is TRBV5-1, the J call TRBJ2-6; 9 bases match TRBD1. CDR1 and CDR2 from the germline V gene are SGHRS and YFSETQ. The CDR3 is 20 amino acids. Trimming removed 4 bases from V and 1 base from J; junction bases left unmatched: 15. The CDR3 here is CASSLRQGTGITSGANVLTF. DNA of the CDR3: TGCGCCAGCAGCCTCCGCCAAGGGACAGGGATCACTTCTGGGGCCAACGTCCTGACTTTC.

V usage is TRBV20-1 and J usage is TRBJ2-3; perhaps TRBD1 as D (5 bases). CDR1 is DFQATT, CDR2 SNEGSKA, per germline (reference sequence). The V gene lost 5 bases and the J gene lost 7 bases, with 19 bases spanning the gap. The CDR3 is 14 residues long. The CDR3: CSARIVGWGYTQYF. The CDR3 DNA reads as TGCAGTGCTCGAATAGTAGGGTGGGGCTATACGCAGTATTTT.

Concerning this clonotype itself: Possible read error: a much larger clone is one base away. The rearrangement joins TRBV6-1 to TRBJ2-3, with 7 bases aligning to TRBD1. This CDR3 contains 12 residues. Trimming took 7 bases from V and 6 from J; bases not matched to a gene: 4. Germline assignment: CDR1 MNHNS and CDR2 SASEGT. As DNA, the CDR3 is TGTGCCAGCAACTTAGGGGGCGATACGCAGTATTTT. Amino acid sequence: CASNLGGDTQYF.

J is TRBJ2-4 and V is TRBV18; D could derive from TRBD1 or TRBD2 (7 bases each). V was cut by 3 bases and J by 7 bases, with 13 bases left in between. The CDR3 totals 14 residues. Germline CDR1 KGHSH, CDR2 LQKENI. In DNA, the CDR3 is TGTGCCAGCTCACCCGACAGGGAGGGGAACATTCAGTACTTC. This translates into CASSPDREGNIQYF.

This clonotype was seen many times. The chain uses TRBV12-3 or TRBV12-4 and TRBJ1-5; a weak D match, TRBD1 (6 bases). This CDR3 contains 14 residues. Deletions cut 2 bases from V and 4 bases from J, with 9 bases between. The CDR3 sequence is CASSLTGLNQPQHF. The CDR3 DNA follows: TGTGCCAGCAGTTTAACAGGGTTGAATCAGCCCCAGCATTTT.

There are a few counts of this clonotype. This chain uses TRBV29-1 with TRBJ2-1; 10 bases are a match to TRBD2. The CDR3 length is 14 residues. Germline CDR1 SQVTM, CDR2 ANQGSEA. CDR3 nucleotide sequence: TGCAGTGCTAGCGGGGGTGACAACGGGGATGAGCAGTTCTTC. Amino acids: CSASGGDNGDEQFF.

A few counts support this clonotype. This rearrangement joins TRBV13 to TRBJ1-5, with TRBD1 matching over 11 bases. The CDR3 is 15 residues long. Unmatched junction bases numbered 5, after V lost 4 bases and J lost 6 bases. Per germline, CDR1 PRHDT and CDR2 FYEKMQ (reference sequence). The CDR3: CASSSDRGLGQPQHF. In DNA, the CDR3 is TGTGCCAGCAGCTCGGACAGGGGGCTTGGTCAGCCCCAGCATTTT.

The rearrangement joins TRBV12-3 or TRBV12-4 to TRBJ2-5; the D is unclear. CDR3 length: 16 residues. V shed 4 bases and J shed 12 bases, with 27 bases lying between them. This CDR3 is CASSSGTIYVSGVEYF. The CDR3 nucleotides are TGTGCCAGCAGTTCTGGAACTATTTACGTTTCGGGTGTGGAGTACTTC.

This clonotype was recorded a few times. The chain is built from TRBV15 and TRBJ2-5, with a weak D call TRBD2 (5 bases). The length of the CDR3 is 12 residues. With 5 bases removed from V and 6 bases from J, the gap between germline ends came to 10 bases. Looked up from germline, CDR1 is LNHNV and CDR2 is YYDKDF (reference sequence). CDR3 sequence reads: CATSERVQTQYF. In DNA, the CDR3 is TGTGCCACCAGCGAGAGGGTTCAGACCCAGTACTTC. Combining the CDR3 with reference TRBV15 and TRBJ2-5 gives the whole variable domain DAMVIQNPRYQVTQFGKPVTLSCSQTLNHNVMYWYQQKSSQAPKLLFHYYDKDFNNEADTPDNFQSRRPNTSFCFLDIRSPGLGDTAMYLCATSERVQTQYFGPGTRLLVL.

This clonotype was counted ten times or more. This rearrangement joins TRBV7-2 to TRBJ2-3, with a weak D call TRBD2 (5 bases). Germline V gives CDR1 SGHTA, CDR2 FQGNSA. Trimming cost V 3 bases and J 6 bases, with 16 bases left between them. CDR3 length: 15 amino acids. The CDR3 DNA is TGTGCCAGCAGCTTTCTAGCTAGCTTCCGTGATACGCAGTATTTT. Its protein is CASSFLASFRDTQYF.

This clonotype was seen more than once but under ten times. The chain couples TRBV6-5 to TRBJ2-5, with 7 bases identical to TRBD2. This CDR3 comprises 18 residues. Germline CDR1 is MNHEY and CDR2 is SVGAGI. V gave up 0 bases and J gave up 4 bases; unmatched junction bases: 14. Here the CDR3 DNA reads TGTGCCAGCAGTTACTCGACGCTTACGGGGGGTTTTGTAGAGACCCAGTACTTC. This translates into CASSYSTLTGGFVETQYF.

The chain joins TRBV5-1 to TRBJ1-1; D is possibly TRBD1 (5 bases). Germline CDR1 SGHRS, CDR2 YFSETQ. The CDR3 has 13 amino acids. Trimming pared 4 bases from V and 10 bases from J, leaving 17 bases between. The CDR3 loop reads CASSLTERPGAFF. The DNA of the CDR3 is TGCGCCAGCAGCCTGACAGAACGACCAGGAGCTTTCTTT.

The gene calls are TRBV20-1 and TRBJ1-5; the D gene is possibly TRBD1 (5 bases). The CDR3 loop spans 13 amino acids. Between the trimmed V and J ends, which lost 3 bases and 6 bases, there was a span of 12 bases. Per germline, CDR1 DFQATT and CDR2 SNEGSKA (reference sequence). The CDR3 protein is CSASPGLTQPQHF. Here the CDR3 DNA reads TGCAGTGCTAGCCCAGGGTTAACTCAGCCCCAGCATTTT.

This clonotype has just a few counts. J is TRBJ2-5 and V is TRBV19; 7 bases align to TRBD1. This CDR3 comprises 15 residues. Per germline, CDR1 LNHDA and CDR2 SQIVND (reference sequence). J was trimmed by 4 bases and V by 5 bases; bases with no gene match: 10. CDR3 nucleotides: TGTGCCAGTAGTTCCGGGACAGCGACTTCAGAGACCCAGTACTTC. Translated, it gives CASSSGTATSETQYF.

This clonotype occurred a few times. The CDR3 sequence is CASSVEGQGVQHF. In DNA form, the CDR3 reads TGTGCCAGCAGCGTAGAGGGACAGGGGGTACAGCATTTT. The chain combines TRBV9 with TRBJ1-5; 11 bases are a match to TRBD1. There are 13 residues in the CDR3. The V gene's germline CDR1 is SGDLS and CDR2 YYNGEE. The trim removed 0 bases at V and 13 bases at J, leaving 3 bases unmatched.

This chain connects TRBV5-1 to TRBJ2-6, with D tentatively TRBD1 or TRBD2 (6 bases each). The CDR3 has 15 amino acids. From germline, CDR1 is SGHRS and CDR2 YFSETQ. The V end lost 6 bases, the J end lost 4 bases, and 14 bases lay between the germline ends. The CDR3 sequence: CASTGAISGANVLTF. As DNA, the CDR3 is TGCGCCAGCACGGGGGCAATTTCAGGGGCCAACGTCCTGACTTTC.